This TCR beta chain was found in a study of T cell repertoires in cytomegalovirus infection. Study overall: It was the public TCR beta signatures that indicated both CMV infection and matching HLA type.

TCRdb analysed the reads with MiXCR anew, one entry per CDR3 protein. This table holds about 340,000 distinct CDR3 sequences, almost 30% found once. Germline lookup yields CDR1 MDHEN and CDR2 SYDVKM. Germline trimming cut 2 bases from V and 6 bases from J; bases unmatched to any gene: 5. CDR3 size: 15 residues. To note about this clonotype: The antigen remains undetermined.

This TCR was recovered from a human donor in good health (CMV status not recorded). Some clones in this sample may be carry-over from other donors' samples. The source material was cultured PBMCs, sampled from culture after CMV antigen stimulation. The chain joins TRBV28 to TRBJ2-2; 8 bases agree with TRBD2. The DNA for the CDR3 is TGTGCCAGCAGTTTAAGCGGGAGAATGTCCGGGGAGCTGTTTTTT. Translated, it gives CASSLSGRMSGELFF. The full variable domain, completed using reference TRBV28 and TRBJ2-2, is DVKVTQSSRYLVKRTGEKVFLECVQDMDHENMFWYRQDPGLGLRLIYFSYDVKMKEKGDIPEGYSVSREKKERFSLILESASTNQTSMYLCASSLSGRMSGELFFGEGSRLTVL.